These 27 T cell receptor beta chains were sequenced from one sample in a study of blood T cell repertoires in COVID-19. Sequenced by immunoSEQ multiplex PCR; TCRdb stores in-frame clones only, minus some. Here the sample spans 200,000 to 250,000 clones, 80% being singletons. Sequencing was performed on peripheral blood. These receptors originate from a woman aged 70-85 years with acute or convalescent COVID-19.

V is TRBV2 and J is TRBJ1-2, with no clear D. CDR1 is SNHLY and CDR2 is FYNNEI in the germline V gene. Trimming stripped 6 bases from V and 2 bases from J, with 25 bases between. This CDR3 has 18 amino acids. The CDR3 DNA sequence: TGTGCCAGCAGACTGTTAAGCCATTTGCCTAAACCCAACTATGGCTACACCTTC. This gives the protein CASRLLSHLPKPNYGYTF.

CDR3 nucleotides: TGTGCCAGCAGCTTGACAGGGCAGTCTAATGAAAAACTGTTTTTT. The encoded protein is CASSLTGQSNEKLFF. This chain links TRBV5-6 with TRBJ1-4; D may be TRBD1 (6 bases). V was trimmed by 1 base and J by 3 bases, leaving 10 bases between them. This CDR3 region has 15 residues. Germline values: CDR1 SGHDT, CDR2 YYEEEE.

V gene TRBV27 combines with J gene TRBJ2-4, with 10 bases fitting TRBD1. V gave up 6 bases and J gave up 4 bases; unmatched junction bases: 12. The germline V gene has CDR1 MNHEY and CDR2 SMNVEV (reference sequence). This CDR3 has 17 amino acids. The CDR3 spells CASSPLAGTGVKNIQYF. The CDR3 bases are TGTGCCAGCAGCCCCCTCGCCGGGACAGGGGTTAAAAACATTCAGTACTTC.

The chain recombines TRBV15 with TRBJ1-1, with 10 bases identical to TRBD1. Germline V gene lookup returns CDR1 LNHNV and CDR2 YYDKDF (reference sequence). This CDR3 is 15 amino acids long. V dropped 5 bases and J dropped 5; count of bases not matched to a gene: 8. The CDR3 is CATSVLTGGGTEAFF. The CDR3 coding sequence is TGTGCCACCAGCGTCCTGACAGGGGGCGGAACTGAAGCTTTCTTT. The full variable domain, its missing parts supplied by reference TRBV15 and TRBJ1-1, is DAMVIQNPRYQVTQFGKPVTLSCSQTLNHNVMYWYQQKSSQAPKLLFHYYDKDFNNEADTPDNFQSRRPNTSFCFLDIRSPGLGDTAMYLCATSVLTGGGTEAFFGQGTRLTVV.

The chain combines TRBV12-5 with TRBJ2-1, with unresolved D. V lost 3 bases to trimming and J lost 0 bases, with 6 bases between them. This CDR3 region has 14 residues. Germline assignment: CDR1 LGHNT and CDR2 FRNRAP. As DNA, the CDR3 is TGTGCTAGTGGTTTTAGCCTCTCCTACAATGAGCAGTTCTTC. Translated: CASGFSLSYNEQFF.

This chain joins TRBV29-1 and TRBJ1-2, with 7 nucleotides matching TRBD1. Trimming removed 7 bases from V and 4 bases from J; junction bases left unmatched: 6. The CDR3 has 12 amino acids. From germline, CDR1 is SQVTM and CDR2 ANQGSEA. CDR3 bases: TGCAGCGCCGATTCAGGGGGCTATGGCTACACCTTC. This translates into CSADSGGYGYTF.

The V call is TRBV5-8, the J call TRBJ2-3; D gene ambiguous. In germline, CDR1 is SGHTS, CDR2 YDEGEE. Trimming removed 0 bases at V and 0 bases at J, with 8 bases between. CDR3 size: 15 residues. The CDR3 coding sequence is TGTGCCAGCAGCTTGGTACAGACAAGCACAGATACGCAGTATTTT. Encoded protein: CASSLVQTSTDTQYF.

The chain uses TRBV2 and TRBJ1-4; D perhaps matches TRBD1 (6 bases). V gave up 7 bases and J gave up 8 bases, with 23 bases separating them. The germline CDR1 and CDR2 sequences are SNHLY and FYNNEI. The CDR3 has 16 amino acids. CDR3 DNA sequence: TGTGCCAGCAACCCACAGGGATCTTCCTCCGGAGAAAAACTGTTTTTT. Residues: CASNPQGSSSGEKLFF.

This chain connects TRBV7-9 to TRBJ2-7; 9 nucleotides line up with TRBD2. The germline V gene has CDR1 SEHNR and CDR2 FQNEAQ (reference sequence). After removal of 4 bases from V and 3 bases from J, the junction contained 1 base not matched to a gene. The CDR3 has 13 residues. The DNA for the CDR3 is TGTGCCAGCAGCTCTAGCGGGGTCTACGAGCAGTACTTC. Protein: CASSSSGVYEQYF.

As DNA, the CDR3 is TGTGCCAGCAGCAAAGAGGACGGGAACTCCTACAATGAGCAGTTCTTC. Its protein product is CASSKEDGNSYNEQFF. V usage is TRBV21-1 and J usage is TRBJ2-1; the table assigns TRBD2, which was not confirmed against the DNA. TRBV21-1 is designated a pseudogene. The length of the CDR3 is 16 residues.

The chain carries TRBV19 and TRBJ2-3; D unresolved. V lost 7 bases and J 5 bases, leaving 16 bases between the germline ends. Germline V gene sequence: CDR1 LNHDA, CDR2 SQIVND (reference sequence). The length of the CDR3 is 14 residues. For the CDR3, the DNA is TGTGCCAGTACGAGTGGCGAGCCGGGAGATACGCAGTATTTT. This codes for CASTSGEPGDTQYF. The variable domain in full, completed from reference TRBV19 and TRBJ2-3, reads DGGITQSPKYLFRKEGQNVTLSCEQNLNHDAMYWYRQDPGQGLRLIYYSQIVNDFQKGDIAEGYSVSREKKESFPLTVTSAQKNPTAFYLCASTSGEPGDTQYFGPGTRLTVL.

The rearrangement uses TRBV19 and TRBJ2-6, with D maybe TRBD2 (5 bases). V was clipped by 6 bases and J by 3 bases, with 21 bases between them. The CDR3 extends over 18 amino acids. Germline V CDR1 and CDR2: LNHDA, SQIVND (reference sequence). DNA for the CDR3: TGTGCCAGTAGCCTCGGGGTCAGAGGGAAAGGTGGGGCCAACGTCCTGACTTTC. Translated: CASSLGVRGKGGANVLTF.

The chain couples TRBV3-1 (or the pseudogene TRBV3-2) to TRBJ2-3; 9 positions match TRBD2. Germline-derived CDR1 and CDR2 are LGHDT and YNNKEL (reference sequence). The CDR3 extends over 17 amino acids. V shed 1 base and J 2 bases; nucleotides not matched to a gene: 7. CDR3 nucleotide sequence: TGTGCCAGCAGCCAAGGGACTAGCGTCTTACCCACAGATACGCAGTATTTT. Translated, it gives CASSQGTSVLPTDTQYF.

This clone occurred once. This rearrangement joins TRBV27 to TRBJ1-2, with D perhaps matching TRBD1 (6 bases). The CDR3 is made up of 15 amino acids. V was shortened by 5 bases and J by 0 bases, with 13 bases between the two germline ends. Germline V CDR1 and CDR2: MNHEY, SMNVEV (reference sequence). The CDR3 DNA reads TGTGCCAGCAGTCAGACACCAGGGGCTAACTATGGCTACACCTTC. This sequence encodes CASSQTPGANYGYTF.

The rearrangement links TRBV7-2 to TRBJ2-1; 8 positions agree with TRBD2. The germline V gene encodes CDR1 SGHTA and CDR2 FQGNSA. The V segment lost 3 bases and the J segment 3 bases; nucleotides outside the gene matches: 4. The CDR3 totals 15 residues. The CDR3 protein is CASSFGGGFYNEQFF. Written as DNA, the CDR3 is TGTGCCAGCAGCTTCGGGGGGGGGTTCTACAATGAGCAGTTCTTC. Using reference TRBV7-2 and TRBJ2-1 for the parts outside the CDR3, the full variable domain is GAGVSQSPSNKVTEKGKDVELRCDPISGHTALYWYRQSLGQGLEFLIYFQGNSAPDKSGLPSDRFSAERTGGSVSTLTIQRTQQEDSAVYLCASSFGGGFYNEQFFGPGTRLTVL.

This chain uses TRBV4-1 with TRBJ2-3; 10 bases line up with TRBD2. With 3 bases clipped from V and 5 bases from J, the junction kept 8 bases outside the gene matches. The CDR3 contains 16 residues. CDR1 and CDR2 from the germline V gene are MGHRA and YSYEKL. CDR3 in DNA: TGCGCCAGCAGCCAGCTAGCTAGCGGGGGTGAAGATACGCAGTATTTT. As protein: CASSQLASGGEDTQYF.

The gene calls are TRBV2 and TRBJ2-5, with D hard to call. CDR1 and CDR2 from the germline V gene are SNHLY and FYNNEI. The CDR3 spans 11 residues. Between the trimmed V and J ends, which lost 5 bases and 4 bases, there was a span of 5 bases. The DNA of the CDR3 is TGTGCCAGCAGTCCCCTAGAGACCCAGTACTTC. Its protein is CASSPLETQYF.

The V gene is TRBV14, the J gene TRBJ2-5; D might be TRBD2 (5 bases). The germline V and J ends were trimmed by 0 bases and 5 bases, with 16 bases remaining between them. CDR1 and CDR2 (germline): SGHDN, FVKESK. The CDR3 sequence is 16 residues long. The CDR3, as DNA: TGTGCCAGCAGCCAAGATCGGATCCGGGAAGGGGAGACCCAGTACTTC. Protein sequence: CASSQDRIREGETQYF. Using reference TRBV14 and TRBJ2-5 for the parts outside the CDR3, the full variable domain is EAGVTQFPSHSVIEKGQTVTLRCDPISGHDNLYWYRRVMGKEIKFLLHFVKESKQDESGMPNNRFLAERTGGTYSTLKVQPAELEDSGVYFCASSQDRIREGETQYFGPGTRLLVL.

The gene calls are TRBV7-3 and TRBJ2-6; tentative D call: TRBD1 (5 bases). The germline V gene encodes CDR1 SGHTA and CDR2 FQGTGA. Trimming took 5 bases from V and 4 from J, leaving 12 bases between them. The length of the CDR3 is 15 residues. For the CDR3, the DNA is TGTGCCAGCAGCGAGCAGACAGCCGGGGCCAACGTCCTGACTTTC. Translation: CASSEQTAGANVLTF. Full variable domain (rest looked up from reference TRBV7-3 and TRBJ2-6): GAGVSQTPSNKVTEKGKYVELRCDPISGHTALYWYRQSLGQGPEFLIYFQGTGAADDSGLPNDRFFAVRPEGSVSTLKIQRTERGDSAVYLCASSEQTAGANVLTFGAGSRLTVL.

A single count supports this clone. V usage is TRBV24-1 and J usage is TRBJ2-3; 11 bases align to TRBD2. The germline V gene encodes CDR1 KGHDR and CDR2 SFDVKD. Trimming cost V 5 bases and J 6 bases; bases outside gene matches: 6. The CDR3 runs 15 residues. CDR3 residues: CATSASGGLVDTQYF. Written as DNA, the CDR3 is TGTGCCACCAGTGCTAGCGGGGGGTTGGTGGATACGCAGTATTTT.

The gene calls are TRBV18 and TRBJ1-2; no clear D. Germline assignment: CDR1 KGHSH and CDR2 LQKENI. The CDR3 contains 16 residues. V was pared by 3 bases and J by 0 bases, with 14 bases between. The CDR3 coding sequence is TGTGCCAGCTCACCTCGACAACGATCGGCTAACTATGGCTACACCTTC. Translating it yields CASSPRQRSANYGYTF.

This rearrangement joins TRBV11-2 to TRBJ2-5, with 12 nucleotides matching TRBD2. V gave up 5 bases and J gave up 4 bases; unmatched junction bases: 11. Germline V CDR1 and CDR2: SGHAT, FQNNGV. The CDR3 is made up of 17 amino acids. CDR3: CASSISPSGGVRETQYF. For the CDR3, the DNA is TGTGCCAGCAGCATCTCTCCTAGCGGGGGGGTACGAGAGACCCAGTACTTC.

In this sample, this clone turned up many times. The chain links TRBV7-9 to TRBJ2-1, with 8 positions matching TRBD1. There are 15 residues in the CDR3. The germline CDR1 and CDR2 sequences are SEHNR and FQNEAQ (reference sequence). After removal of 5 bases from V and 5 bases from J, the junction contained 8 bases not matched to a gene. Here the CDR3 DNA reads TGTGCCAGCAGCAACCGGGACAGGAATAACAATGAGCAGTTCTTC. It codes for CASSNRDRNNNEQFF.

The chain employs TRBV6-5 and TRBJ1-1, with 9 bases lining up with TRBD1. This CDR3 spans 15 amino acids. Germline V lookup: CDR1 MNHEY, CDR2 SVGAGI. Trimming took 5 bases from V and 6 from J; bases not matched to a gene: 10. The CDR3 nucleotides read TGTGCCAGCAGTATTAACAGGGGGCGAAGGCCTGAAGCTTTCTTT. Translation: CASSINRGRRPEAFF.

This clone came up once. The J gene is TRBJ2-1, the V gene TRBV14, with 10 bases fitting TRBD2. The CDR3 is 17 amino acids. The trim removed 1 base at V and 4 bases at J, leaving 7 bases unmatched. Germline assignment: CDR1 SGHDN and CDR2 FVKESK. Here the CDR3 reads CASSQGLTSGVYNEQFF. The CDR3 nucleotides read TGTGCCAGCAGCCAAGGGCTAACTAGCGGGGTATACAATGAGCAGTTCTTC.

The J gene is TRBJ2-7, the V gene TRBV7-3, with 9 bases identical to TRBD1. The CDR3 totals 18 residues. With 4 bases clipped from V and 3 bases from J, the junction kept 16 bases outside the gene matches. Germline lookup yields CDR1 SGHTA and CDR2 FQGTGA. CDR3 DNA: TGTGCCAGCAGCTCCCAAAGGCCGGACAGGGGAGGATTCTACGAGCAGTACTTC. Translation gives CASSSQRPDRGGFYEQYF.

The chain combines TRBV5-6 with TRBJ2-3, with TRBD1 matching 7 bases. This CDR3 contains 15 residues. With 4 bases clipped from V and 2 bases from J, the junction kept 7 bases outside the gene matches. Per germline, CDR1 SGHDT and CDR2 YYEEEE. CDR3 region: CASSPWDRNTDTQYF. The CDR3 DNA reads TGTGCCAGCAGCCCCTGGGACAGAAACACAGATACGCAGTATTTT.